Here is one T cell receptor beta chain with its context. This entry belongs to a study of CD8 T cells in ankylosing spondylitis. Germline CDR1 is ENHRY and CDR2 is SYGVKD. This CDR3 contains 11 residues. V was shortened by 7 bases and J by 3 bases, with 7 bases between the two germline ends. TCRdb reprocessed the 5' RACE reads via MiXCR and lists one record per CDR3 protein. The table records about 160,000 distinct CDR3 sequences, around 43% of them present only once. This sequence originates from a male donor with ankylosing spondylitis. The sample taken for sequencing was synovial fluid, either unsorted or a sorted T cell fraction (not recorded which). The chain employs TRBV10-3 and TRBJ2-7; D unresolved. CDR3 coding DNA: TGTGCCATCACTTCAGACTACGAGCAGTACTTC. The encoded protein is CAITSDYEQYF.